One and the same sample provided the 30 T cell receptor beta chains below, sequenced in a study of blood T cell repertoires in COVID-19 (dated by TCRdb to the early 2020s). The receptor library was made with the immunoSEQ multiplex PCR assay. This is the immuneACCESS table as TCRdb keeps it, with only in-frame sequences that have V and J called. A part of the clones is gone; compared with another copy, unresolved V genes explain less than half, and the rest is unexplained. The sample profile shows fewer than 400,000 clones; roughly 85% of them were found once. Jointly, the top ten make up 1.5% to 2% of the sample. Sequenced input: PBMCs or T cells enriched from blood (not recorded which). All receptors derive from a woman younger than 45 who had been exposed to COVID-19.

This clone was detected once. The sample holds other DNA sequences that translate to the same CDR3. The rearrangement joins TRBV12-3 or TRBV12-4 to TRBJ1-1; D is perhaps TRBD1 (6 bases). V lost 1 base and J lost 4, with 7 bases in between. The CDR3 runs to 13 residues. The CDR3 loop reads CASSLGGGTEAFF. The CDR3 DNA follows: TGTGCCAGCAGTTTAGGAGGGGGCACTGAAGCTTTCTTT.

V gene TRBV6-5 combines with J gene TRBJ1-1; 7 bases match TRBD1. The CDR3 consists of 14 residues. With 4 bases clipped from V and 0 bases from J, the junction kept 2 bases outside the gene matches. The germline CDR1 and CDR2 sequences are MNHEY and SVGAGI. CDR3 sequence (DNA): TGTGCCAGCAGTTCGGGACAGTTGAACACTGAAGCTTTCTTT. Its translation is CASSSGQLNTEAFF.

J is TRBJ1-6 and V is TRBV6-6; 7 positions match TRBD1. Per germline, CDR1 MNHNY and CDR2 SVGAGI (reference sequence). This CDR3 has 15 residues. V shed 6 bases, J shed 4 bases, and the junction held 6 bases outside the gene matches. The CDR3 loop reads CASSTGVPYNSPLHF. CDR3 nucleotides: TGTGCCAGCAGCACAGGGGTTCCGTATAATTCACCCCTCCACTTT.

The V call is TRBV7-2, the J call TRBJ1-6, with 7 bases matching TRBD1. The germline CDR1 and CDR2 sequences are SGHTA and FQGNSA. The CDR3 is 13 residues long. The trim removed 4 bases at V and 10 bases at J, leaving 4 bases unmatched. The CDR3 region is CASSSTGQSPLHF. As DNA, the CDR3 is TGTGCCAGCAGCTCGACAGGGCAATCACCCCTCCACTTT.

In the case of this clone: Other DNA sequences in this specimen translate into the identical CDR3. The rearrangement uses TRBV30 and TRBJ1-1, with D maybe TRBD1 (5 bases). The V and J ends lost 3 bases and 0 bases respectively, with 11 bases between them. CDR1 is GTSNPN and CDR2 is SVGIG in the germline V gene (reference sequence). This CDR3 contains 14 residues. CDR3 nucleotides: TGTGCCTGGAGATTCGGGGGGGTGAACACTGAAGCTTTCTTT. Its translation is CAWRFGGVNTEAFF.

This CDR3 reads CASSEMGASLREQYF. In DNA form, the CDR3 reads TGTGCCAGCAGTGAAATGGGGGCCTCCCTTCGGGAGCAGTACTTC. V and J are TRBV2 and TRBJ2-7; weak D call: TRBD1 (6 bases). Trimming pared 2 bases from V and 7 bases from J, leaving 18 bases between. From germline, CDR1 is SNHLY and CDR2 FYNNEI. The length of the CDR3 is 15 residues.

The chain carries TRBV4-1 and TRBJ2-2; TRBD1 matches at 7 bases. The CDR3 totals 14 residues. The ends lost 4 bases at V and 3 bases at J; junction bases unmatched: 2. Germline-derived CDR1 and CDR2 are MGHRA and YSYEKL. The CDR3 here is CASSRQGDTGELFF. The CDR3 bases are TGCGCCAGCAGCCGTCAGGGGGACACCGGGGAGCTGTTTTTT.

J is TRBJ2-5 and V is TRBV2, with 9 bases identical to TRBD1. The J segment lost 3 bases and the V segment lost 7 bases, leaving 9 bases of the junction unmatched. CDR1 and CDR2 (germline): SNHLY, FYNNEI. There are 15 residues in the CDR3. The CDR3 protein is CASIPGQGRKETQYF. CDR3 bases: TGTGCCAGCATCCCCGGACAGGGGCGAAAAGAGACCCAGTACTTC.

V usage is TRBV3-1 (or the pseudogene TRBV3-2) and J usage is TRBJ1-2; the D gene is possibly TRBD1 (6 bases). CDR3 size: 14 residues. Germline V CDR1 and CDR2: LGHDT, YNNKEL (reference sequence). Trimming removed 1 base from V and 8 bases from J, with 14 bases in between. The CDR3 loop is CASSQVGGQGGYTF. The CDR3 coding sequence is TGTGCCAGCAGCCAAGTTGGGGGTCAGGGGGGCTACACCTTC.

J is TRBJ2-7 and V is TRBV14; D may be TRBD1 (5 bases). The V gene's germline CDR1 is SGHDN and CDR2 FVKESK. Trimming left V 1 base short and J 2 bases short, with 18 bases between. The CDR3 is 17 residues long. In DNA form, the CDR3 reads TGTGCCAGCAGCCAAGCTTTGGGGCAGTTTAACCCCTACGAGCAGTACTTC. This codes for CASSQALGQFNPYEQYF.

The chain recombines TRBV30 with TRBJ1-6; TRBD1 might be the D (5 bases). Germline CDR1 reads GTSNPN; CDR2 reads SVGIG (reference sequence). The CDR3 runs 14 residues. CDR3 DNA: TGTGCAGCTACGCACGACAGAAATAATTCACCCCTCCACTTT. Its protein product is CAATHDRNNSPLHF.

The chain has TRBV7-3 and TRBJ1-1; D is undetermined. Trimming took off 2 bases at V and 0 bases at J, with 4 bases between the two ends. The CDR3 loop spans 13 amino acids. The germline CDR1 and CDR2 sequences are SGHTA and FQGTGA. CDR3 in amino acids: CASSLSVNTEAFF. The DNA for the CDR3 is TGTGCCAGCAGCTTATCAGTGAACACTGAAGCTTTCTTT.

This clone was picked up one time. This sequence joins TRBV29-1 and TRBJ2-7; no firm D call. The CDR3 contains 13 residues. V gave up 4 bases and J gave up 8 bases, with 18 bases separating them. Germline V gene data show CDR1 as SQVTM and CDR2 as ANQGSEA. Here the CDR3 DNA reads TGCAGCGTTGTAGTTTCTATTGAGCTAAAGCAGTACTTC. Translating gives CSVVVSIELKQYF.

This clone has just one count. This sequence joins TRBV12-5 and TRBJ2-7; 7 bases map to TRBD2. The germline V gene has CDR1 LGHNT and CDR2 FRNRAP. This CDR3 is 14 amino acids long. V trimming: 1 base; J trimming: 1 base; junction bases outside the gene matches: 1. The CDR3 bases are TGTGCTAGTGGTTTGGCGGGGGGATCCTACGAGCAGTACTTC. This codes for CASGLAGGSYEQYF.

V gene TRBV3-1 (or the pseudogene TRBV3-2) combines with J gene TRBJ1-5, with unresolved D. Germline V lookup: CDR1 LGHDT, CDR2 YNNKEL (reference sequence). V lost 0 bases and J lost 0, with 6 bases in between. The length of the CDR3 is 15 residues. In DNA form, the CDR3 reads TGTGCCAGCAGCCAAGATACAGTTAGCAATCAGCCCCAGCATTTT. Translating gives CASSQDTVSNQPQHF.

In DNA form, the CDR3 reads TGTGCCAGCAGCTTAGCCCCGGGACAGGGGAAGGAAAAACTGTTTTTT. This sequence encodes CASSLAPGQGKEKLFF. The chain has TRBV7-6 and TRBJ1-4; 10 bases line up with TRBD1. V shed 0 bases and J 8 bases; nucleotides not matched to a gene: 6. The CDR3 extends over 16 amino acids. Germline V CDR1 and CDR2: SGHVS, FNYEAQ.

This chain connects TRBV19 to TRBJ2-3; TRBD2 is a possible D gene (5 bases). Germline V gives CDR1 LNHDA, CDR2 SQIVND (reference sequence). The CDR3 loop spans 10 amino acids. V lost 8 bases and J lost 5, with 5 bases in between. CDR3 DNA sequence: TGTGCCAGTGGACTAGATACGCAGTATTTT. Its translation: CASGLDTQYF.

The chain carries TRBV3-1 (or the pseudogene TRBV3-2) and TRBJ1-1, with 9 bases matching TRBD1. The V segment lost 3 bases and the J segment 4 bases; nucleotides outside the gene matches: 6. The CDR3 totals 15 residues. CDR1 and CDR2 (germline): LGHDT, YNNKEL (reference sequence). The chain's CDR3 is CASSHPGTGSTEAFF. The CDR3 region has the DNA TGTGCCAGCAGCCACCCGGGGACAGGGAGCACTGAAGCTTTCTTT.

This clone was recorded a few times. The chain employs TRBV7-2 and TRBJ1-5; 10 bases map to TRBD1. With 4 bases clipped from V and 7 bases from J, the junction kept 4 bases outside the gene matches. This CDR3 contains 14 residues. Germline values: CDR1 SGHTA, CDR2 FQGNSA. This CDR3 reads CASSWDRGSQPQHF. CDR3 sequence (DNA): TGTGCCAGCAGCTGGGACAGGGGATCGCAGCCCCAGCATTTT. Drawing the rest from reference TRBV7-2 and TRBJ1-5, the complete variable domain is GAGVSQSPSNKVTEKGKDVELRCDPISGHTALYWYRQSLGQGLEFLIYFQGNSAPDKSGLPSDRFSAERTGGSVSTLTIQRTQQEDSAVYLCASSWDRGSQPQHFGDGTRLSIL.

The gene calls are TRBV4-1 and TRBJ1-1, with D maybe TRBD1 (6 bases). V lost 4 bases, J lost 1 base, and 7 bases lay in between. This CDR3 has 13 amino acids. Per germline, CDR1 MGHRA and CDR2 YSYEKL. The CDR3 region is CASSRTENTEAFF. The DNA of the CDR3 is TGCGCCAGCAGCCGGACAGAGAACACTGAAGCTTTCTTT.

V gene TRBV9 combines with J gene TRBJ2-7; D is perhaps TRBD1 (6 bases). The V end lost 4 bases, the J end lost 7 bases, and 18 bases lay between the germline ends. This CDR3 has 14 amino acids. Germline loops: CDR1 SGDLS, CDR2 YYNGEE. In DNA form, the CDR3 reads TGTGCCAGCAGCCTCCGACAGGACCCTTGGGAGCAGTACTTC. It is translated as CASSLRQDPWEQYF.

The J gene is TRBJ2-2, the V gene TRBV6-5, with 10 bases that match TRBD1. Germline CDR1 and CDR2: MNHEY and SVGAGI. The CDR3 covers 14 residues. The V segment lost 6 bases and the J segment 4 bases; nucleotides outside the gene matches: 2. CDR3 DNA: TGTGCCAGCAGGGACAGGGGGACCACCGGGGAGCTGTTTTTT. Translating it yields CASRDRGTTGELFF.

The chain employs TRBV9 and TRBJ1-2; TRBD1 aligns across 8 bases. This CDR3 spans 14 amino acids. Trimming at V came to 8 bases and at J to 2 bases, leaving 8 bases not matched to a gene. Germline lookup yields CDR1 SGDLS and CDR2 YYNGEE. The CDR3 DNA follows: TGTGCCAGTGACAGGGGCACATCAAACTATGGCTACACCTTC. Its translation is CASDRGTSNYGYTF.

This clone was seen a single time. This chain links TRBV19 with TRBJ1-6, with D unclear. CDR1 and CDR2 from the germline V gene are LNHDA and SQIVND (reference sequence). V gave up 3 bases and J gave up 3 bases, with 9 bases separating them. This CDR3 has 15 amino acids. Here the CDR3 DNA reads TGTGCCAGTAGTATCCTTCGGGGCTATAATTCACCCCTCCACTTT. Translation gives CASSILRGYNSPLHF.

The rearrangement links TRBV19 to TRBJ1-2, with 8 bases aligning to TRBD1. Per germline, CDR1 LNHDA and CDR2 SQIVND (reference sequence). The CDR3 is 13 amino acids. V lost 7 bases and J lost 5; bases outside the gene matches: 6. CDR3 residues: CASNQGAGYGYTF. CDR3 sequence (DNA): TGTGCCAGTAATCAGGGGGCTGGGTATGGCTACACCTTC. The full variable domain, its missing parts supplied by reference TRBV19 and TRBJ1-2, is DGGITQSPKYLFRKEGQNVTLSCEQNLNHDAMYWYRQDPGQGLRLIYYSQIVNDFQKGDIAEGYSVSREKKESFPLTVTSAQKNPTAFYLCASNQGAGYGYTFGSGTRLTVV.

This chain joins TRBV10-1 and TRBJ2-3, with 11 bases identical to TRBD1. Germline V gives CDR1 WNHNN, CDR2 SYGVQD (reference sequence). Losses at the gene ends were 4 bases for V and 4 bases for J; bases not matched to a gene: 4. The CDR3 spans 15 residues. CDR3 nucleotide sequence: TGCGCCAGCAGTGGGACAGGGGGCATAGCAGATACGCAGTATTTT. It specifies CASSGTGGIADTQYF.

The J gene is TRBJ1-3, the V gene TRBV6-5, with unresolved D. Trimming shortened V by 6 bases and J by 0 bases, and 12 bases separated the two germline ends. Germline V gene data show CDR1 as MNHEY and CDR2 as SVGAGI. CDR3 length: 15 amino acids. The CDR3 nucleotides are TGTGCCAGCAGCTCTACGGAGTACTCTGGAAACACCATATATTTT. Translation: CASSSTEYSGNTIYF.

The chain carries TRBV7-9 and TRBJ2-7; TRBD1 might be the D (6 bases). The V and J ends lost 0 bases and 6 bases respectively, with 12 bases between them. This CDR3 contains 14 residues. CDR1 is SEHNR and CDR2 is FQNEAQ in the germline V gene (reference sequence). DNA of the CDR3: TGTGCCAGCAGCTTAGCGGGAACAGGGCGCGAGCAGTACTTC. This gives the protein CASSLAGTGREQYF.

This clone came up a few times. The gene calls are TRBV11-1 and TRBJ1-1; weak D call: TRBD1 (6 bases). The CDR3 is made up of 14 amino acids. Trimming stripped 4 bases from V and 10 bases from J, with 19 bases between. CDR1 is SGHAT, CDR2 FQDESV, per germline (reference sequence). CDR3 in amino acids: CASSSSSLGQRAFF. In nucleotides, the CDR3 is TGTGCCAGCAGCTCTAGTTCCCTTGGACAGAGAGCTTTCTTT.

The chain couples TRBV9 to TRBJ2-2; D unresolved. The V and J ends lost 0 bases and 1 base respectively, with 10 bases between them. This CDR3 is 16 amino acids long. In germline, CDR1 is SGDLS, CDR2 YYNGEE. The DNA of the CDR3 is TGTGCCAGCAGCGTAGATCCACATCTGAACACCGGGGAGCTGTTTTTT. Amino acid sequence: CASSVDPHLNTGELFF.